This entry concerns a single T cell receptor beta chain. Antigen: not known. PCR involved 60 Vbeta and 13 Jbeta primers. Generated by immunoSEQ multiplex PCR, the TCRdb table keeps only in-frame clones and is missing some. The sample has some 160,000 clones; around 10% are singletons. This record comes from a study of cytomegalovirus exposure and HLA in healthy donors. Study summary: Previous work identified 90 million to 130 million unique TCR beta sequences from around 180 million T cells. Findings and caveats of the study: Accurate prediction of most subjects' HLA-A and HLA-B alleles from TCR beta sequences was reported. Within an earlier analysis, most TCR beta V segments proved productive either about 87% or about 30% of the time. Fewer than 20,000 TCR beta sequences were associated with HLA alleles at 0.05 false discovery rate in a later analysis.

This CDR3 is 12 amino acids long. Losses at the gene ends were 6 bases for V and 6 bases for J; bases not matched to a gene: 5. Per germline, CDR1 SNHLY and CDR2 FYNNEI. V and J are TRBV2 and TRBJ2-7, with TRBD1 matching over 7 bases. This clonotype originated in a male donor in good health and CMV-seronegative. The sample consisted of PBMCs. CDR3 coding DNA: TGTGCCAGCAGAGACAGGGCTCGCGAGCAGTACTTC. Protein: CASRDRAREQYF. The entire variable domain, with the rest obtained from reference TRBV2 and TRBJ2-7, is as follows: EPEVTQTPSHQVTQMGQEVILRCVPISNHLYFYWYRQILGQKVEFLVSFYNNEISEKSEIFDDQFSVERPDGSNFTLKIRSTKLEDSAMYFCASRDRAREQYFGPGTRLTVT.